Listed below are T cell receptor beta chains from one sample, sequenced in a study of shared clonotypes between healthy human individuals. Clones were read by immunoSEQ multiplex PCR, and TCRdb kept only the in-frame ones, dropping some. The sample includes about 2,500,000 clones, over 85% of them seen just once. The sequenced material came from naive CD4+ T cells sorted from blood. These receptors were taken from a man between 18 and 29 years old in good health. Both conserved end residues are part of each CDR3. A D gene is named only where the DNA matches it firmly. Clone size is given for some rows only: seen once, a few or many times, or a class if the clone is expanded.

V gene: TRBV7-9
D gene: .
J gene: TRBJ1-6
clone size: once
CDR3 protein: CASSRAAAQGSYNSPLHF
CDR3 DNA: TGTGCCAGCAGCCGAGCGGCCGCGCAAGGTTCCTATAATTCACCCCTCCACTTT

V gene: TRBV4-1
D gene: TRBD2
J gene: TRBJ2-3
clone size: .
CDR3 protein: CASSPLAGGMTSTDTQYF
CDR3 DNA: TGCGCCAGCAGCCCCCTAGCGGGGGGGATGACTAGCACAGATACGCAGTATTTT

V gene: TRBV4-3
D gene: TRBD1
J gene: TRBJ1-2
clone size: .
CDR3 protein: CASSPSGTGGSYTF
CDR3 DNA: TGCGCCAGCAGCCCGTCCGGGACAGGGGGGAGCTACACCTTC

V gene: TRBV29-1
D gene: TRBD1
J gene: TRBJ2-7
clone size: .
CDR3 protein: CSVTGGHYEQYF
CDR3 DNA: TGCAGCGTAACAGGGGGTCACTACGAGCAGTACTTC

V gene: TRBV7-9
D gene: .
J gene: TRBJ2-7
clone size: .
CDR3 protein: CASSLRVNEQYF
CDR3 DNA: TGTGCCAGCAGCTTAAGGGTTAATGAGCAGTACTTC

V gene: TRBV30
D gene: TRBD1
J gene: TRBJ1-1
clone size: few
CDR3 protein: CAWRPQGGNTEAFF
CDR3 DNA: TGTGCCTGGAGGCCGCAGGGGGGAAACACTGAAGCTTTCTTT

V gene: TRBV28
D gene: .
J gene: TRBJ1-1
clone size: .
CDR3 protein: CASSLTGGTEAFF
CDR3 DNA: TGTGCCAGCAGTTTAACTGGGGGGACTGAAGCTTTCTTT

V gene: TRBV2
D gene: TRBD1
J gene: TRBJ1-3
clone size: .
CDR3 protein: CASRGQAVYPGNTIYF
CDR3 DNA: TGTGCCAGCAGAGGACAGGCCGTTTATCCTGGAAACACCATATATTTT

V gene: TRBV29-1
D gene: .
J gene: TRBJ2-5
clone size: .
CDR3 protein: CSVDRWGPGETQYF
CDR3 DNA: TGCAGCGTTGACAGGTGGGGGCCAGGGGAGACCCAGTACTTC

V gene: TRBV7-2
D gene: .
J gene: TRBJ2-7
clone size: .
CDR3 protein: CASSLATGLYEQYF
CDR3 DNA: TGTGCCAGCAGCTTAGCTACAGGGTTGTACGAGCAGTACTTC

V gene: TRBV6-1
D gene: TRBD2
J gene: TRBJ2-1
clone size: .
CDR3 protein: CASSGTSGGPRGSYNEQFF
CDR3 DNA: TGTGCCAGCAGTGGAACTAGCGGGGGGCCTAGGGGGTCCTACAATGAGCAGTTCTTC

V gene: TRBV28
D gene: TRBD2
J gene: TRBJ2-3
clone size: .
CDR3 protein: CASTTRTSWGDTQYF
CDR3 DNA: TGTGCCAGCACGACACGGACTAGCTGGGGGGATACGCAGTATTTT

V gene: TRBV19
D gene: TRBD1
J gene: TRBJ1-1
clone size: .
CDR3 protein: CASSRLRGDTEAFF
CDR3 DNA: TGTGCCAGTAGTAGACTCAGGGGGGATACTGAAGCTTTCTTT

V gene: TRBV2
D gene: .
J gene: TRBJ1-5
clone size: few
CDR3 protein: CASAGGGSQPQHF
CDR3 DNA: TGTGCCAGTGCTGGAGGGGGTAGTCAGCCCCAGCATTTT

V gene: TRBV28
D gene: TRBD2
J gene: TRBJ2-7
clone size: .
CDR3 protein: CASEGLAVAEQYF
CDR3 DNA: TGTGCCAGCGAGGGACTAGCGGTGGCCGAGCAGTACTTC

V gene: TRBV28
D gene: .
J gene: TRBJ2-1
clone size: .
CDR3 protein: CASSLGQADEQFF
CDR3 DNA: TGTGCCAGCAGCCTCGGGCAGGCCGATGAGCAGTTCTTC

V gene: TRBV7-2
D gene: .
J gene: TRBJ2-7
clone size: .
CDR3 protein: CASSPDPRGEQYF
CDR3 DNA: TGTGCCAGCAGCCCCGATCCCCGGGGCGAGCAGTACTTC

V gene: TRBV7-2
D gene: .
J gene: TRBJ2-3
clone size: .
CDR3 protein: CASTRRAASTDTQYF
CDR3 DNA: TGTGCCAGCACCAGGCGGGCAGCTAGCACAGATACGCAGTATTTT

V gene: TRBV18
D gene: .
J gene: TRBJ2-7
clone size: .
CDR3 protein: CASSPSTGNHEQYF
CDR3 DNA: TGTGCCAGCTCACCAAGTACAGGGAACCACGAGCAGTACTTC

V gene: TRBV28
D gene: TRBD1
J gene: TRBJ1-1
clone size: .
CDR3 protein: CASTHSRDRGSLGAEAFF
CDR3 DNA: TGTGCCAGCACCCACTCGCGGGACAGGGGAAGTTTAGGGGCTGAAGCTTTCTTT

V gene: TRBV7-3
D gene: .
J gene: TRBJ2-5
clone size: .
CDR3 protein: CASSRYWGAGETQYF
CDR3 DNA: TGTGCCAGCAGCCGCTACTGGGGGGCCGGGGAGACCCAGTACTTC

V gene: TRBV7-9
D gene: .
J gene: TRBJ2-2
clone size: .
CDR3 protein: CASSYPGPPGTGELFF
CDR3 DNA: TGTGCCAGCAGCTATCCGGGACCCCCGGGCACCGGGGAGCTGTTTTTT

V gene: TRBV27
D gene: .
J gene: TRBJ2-7
clone size: .
CDR3 protein: CASSAPWEGRYEQYF
CDR3 DNA: TGTGCCAGCAGCGCACCTTGGGAAGGGCGCTACGAGCAGTACTTC

V gene: TRBV7-2
D gene: .
J gene: TRBJ2-5
clone size: .
CDR3 protein: CASSPSPLQETQYF
CDR3 DNA: TGTGCCAGCAGCCCATCCCCGCTACAAGAGACCCAGTACTTC

V gene: TRBV27
D gene: TRBD2
J gene: TRBJ2-1
clone size: .
CDR3 protein: CASSFSGTSGSSYNEQFF
CDR3 DNA: TGTGCCAGCAGTTTTTCCGGGACTAGCGGGAGCTCCTACAATGAGCAGTTCTTC

V gene: TRBV5-1
D gene: .
J gene: TRBJ2-7
clone size: .
CDR3 protein: CASSGAGTRGYEQYF
CDR3 DNA: TGCGCCAGCAGCGGGGCGGGCACCCGAGGATACGAGCAGTACTTC

V gene: TRBV7-2
D gene: TRBD1
J gene: TRBJ2-7
clone size: .
CDR3 protein: CASSPYGTGSYEQYF
CDR3 DNA: TGTGCCAGCAGCCCATACGGGACAGGTTCCTACGAGCAGTACTTC

V gene: TRBV6-1
D gene: .
J gene: TRBJ1-2
clone size: .
CDR3 protein: CASSDPGSNYGYTF
CDR3 DNA: TGTGCCAGCAGTGACCCAGGATCAAACTATGGCTACACCTTC

V gene: TRBV5-1
D gene: .
J gene: TRBJ1-1
clone size: .
CDR3 protein: CASSSRSGEAFF
CDR3 DNA: TGCGCCAGCAGCTCCCGATCGGGGGAAGCTTTCTTT

V gene: TRBV6-6
D gene: .
J gene: TRBJ2-7
clone size: .
CDR3 protein: CASSPRRLAAKYEQYF
CDR3 DNA: TGTGCCAGCAGTCCCAGGAGGCTAGCAGCGAAATACGAGCAGTACTTC

V gene: TRBV5-6
D gene: .
J gene: TRBJ1-3
clone size: .
CDR3 protein: CASSLGPPSSGNTIYF
CDR3 DNA: TGTGCCAGCAGCTTGGGGCCTCCTAGCTCTGGAAACACCATATATTTT

V gene: TRBV29-1
D gene: .
J gene: TRBJ2-5
clone size: .
CDR3 protein: CSVVPGSRRETQYF
CDR3 DNA: TGCAGCGTTGTTCCAGGGAGTAGAAGAGAGACCCAGTACTTC

V gene: TRBV5-8
D gene: .
J gene: TRBJ1-1
clone size: .
CDR3 protein: CASSYVLRGAEAFF
CDR3 DNA: TGTGCCAGCAGCTACGTTCTGAGGGGGGCTGAAGCTTTCTTT

V gene: TRBV5-8
D gene: .
J gene: TRBJ1-1
clone size: .
CDR3 protein: CASSLARANTEAFF
CDR3 DNA: TGTGCCAGCAGCTTGGCCAGGGCGAACACTGAAGCTTTCTTT

V gene: TRBV2
D gene: TRBD1
J gene: TRBJ1-6
clone size: .
CDR3 protein: CASSSGGQGIYYSPLHF
CDR3 DNA: TGTGCCAGCAGCTCCGGGGGACAGGGAATATATTATTCACCCCTCCACTTT

V gene: TRBV11-2
D gene: .
J gene: TRBJ2-5
clone size: once
CDR3 protein: CASSLATQSEWTQYF
CDR3 DNA: TGTGCCAGCAGCTTAGCGACTCAATCGGAGTGGACCCAGTACTTC

V gene: TRBV7-9
D gene: .
J gene: TRBJ1-1
clone size: .
CDR3 protein: CASSLGGQHTEAFF
CDR3 DNA: TGTGCCAGCAGCTTAGGTGGACAGCACACTGAAGCTTTCTTT

V gene: TRBV5-1
D gene: .
J gene: TRBJ2-4
clone size: .
CDR3 protein: CASSLGSMIPKNIQYF
CDR3 DNA: TGCGCCAGCAGCTTGGGGTCGATGATTCCCAAAAACATTCAGTACTTC

V gene: TRBV7-2
D gene: TRBD2
J gene: TRBJ2-7
clone size: .
CDR3 protein: CASTTGLAGVEQYF
CDR3 DNA: TGTGCCAGCACGACCGGACTAGCGGGAGTCGAGCAGTACTTC

V gene: TRBV5-8
D gene: TRBD1
J gene: TRBJ2-1
clone size: .
CDR3 protein: CASSPTGSYNEQFF
CDR3 DNA: TGTGCCAGCAGCCCGACAGGGTCCTACAATGAGCAGTTCTTC

V gene: TRBV19
D gene: .
J gene: TRBJ1-2
clone size: .
CDR3 protein: CASSIAAGTNYGYTF
CDR3 DNA: TGTGCCAGTAGTATTGCGGCAGGGACTAACTATGGCTACACCTTC

V gene: TRBV19
D gene: .
J gene: TRBJ1-3
clone size: .
CDR3 protein: CATGGSLDGNTIYF
CDR3 DNA: TGTGCCACTGGGGGGAGTCTAGATGGAAACACCATATATTTT

V gene: TRBV7-3
D gene: .
J gene: TRBJ1-3
clone size: .
CDR3 protein: CASSLGSPGNTIYF
CDR3 DNA: TGTGCCAGCAGCTTAGGGAGCCCTGGAAACACCATATATTTT

V gene: TRBV5-1
D gene: .
J gene: TRBJ2-2
clone size: .
CDR3 protein: CASSLAKIGSYTGELFF
CDR3 DNA: TGCGCCAGCAGCTTGGCCAAGATCGGGAGCTACACCGGGGAGCTGTTTTTT

V gene: TRBV30
D gene: TRBD1
J gene: TRBJ1-2
clone size: .
CDR3 protein: CAWRRTGAYGYTF
CDR3 DNA: TGTGCCTGGCGGCGGACAGGAGCCTATGGCTACACCTTC

V gene: TRBV5-1
D gene: TRBD1
J gene: TRBJ2-2
clone size: .
CDR3 protein: CASRNDRGDTGELFF
CDR3 DNA: TGCGCCAGCCGAAATGACAGGGGAGACACCGGGGAGCTGTTTTTT